This T cell receptor (beta chain) stems from a study of vaccination and CD4 T cells after COVID-19. Using its own MiXCR run on the PCR reads, TCRdb lists one record per CDR3 protein. The data hold approximately 14,000 distinct CDR3 sequences, with over 65% observed a single time. Study-wide results and limits: Among convalescent patients, a median about 84% of reactive clones emerged only after vaccination.

Points on this clonotype: What it binds is not known.

This TCR derives from a human donor who had recovered from COVID-19. Specimen: CD4+ T cells from blood, collected after SARS-CoV-2 vaccination.

CDR3 residues: CSARGAGVGFSNQPQHF. DNA of the CDR3: TGCAGTGCTAGAGGGGCGGGCGTAGGGTTTAGCAATCAGCCCCAGCATTTT. The V call is TRBV20-1, the J call TRBJ1-5; D uncertain. This CDR3 is 17 amino acids long. Trimming removed 1 base from V and 0 bases from J, with 16 bases in between. Germline CDR1 DFQATT, CDR2 SNEGSKA (reference sequence).